A selection of T cell receptor beta chains follows, all from one sample in a study of OX40 agonist ivuxolimab in advanced cancers. Some clones are missing from TCRdb's copy, which holds only in-frame ones; the method was immunoSEQ multiplex PCR. This table holds roughly 30,000 clones, roughly 80% found once. Sequences were derived from CD4+ or CD8+ T cells sorted from blood, sampled in a trial of the OX40 agonist ivuxolimab. The receptors were gathered from an adult with an advanced solid tumor such as melanoma, head and neck, liver or kidney cancer. CDR3s include the opening cysteine and the closing phenylalanine or tryptophan.

J: TRBJ2-1; V: TRBV6-5; CDR3: CASSFTRIGYNEQFF
J: TRBJ1-3; V: TRBV7-2; CDR3: CASSLMAGTSGNTIYF
J: TRBJ1-1; V: TRBV27; CDR3: CASRYTEVNTEAFF
J: TRBJ1-1; V: TRBV28; CDR3: CASRRQTALNTEAFF
J: TRBJ2-3; V: TRBV5-1; CDR3: CASSWSGGAGDTQYF
J: TRBJ1-1; V: TRBV10-3; CDR3: CASNRQGSTEAFF
J: TRBJ2-3; V: TRBV6-6; CDR3: CASSKGQDPRDTQYF
J: TRBJ2-7; V: TRBV11-1; CDR3: CASSPPSSGPFYEQYF
J: TRBJ1-4; V: TRBV7-8; CDR3: CASSLSGSREKLFF
J: TRBJ1-2; V: TRBV7-2; CDR3: CASSLEVVLAGYTF
J: TRBJ2-1; V: TRBV19; CDR3: CASSIVGRHNEQFF
J: TRBJ1-1; V: TRBV29-1; CDR3: CSVELSTTTEAFF
J: TRBJ1-2; V: TRBV28; CDR3: CASSLWSYRDNFF
J: TRBJ1-2; V: TRBV28; CDR3: CASSTGGVDYGYTF
J: TRBJ1-2; V: TRBV6-5; CDR3: CASSYSGGLLF
J: TRBJ1-1; V: TRBV6-1; CDR3: CASSDLARGEAFF
J: TRBJ2-5; V: TRBV5-4; CDR3: CASSLGVGLETQYF
J: TRBJ1-1; V: TRBV29-1; CDR3: CSVLQGKAEAFF
J: TRBJ1-2; V: TRBV1; CDR3: CTSSVPSPGQGYGYTF
J: TRBJ2-3; V: TRBV11-2; CDR3: CASSTRGGKLDTQYF
J: TRBJ1-2; V: TRBV5-6; CDR3: CASSLGDRPANYGYTF
J: TRBJ2-5; V: TRBV18; CDR3: CASSPPGGLGETQYF
J: TRBJ2-5; V: TRBV7-2; CDR3: CASSLPKGQETQYF
J: TRBJ2-1; V: TRBV5-4; CDR3: CASSSGGGSALAEQFF
J: TRBJ1-4; V: TRBV11-2; CDR3: CASSSSGQGEKLFF
J: TRBJ2-3; V: TRBV4-3; CDR3: CASSQVYSSTDTQYF
J: TRBJ2-2; V: TRBV11-2; CDR3: CASSSGLNTGELFF
J: TRBJ2-3; V: TRBV9; CDR3: CASSVSRLDTQYF
J: TRBJ1-2; V: TRBV6-5; CDR3: CASTTGTPSNYGYTF